The 29 T cell receptor beta chains given below trace back to one sample, sequenced in a study of blood T cell repertoires in COVID-19. Assay used: immunoSEQ multiplex PCR; TCRdb lists only in-frame clones, some missing. Of hundreds of thousands of clones listed, 70% to 90% are singletons. Sequenced: peripheral blood. Receptors originate from a man between 65 and 85 years old with acute or convalescent COVID-19.

The rearrangement links TRBV7-9 to TRBJ2-2; 9 bases are a match to TRBD1. The CDR3 has 16 residues. Per the germline V gene, CDR1 is SEHNR and CDR2 is FQNEAQ (reference sequence). After removal of 5 bases from V and 4 bases from J, the junction contained 8 bases not matched to a gene. The CDR3 sequence is CASSQSGTGLTGELFF. The CDR3 nucleotides read TGTGCCAGCAGCCAATCCGGGACAGGGCTCACCGGGGAGCTGTTTTTT.

The rearrangement uses TRBV7-9 and TRBJ2-3, with 10 bases aligning to TRBD2. V was pared by 4 bases and J by 4 bases, with 14 bases of the junction left unmatched. This CDR3 contains 18 residues. From germline, CDR1 is SEHNR and CDR2 FQNEAQ (reference sequence). The CDR3 region has the DNA TGTGCCAGCAGCTCCGGCGCCCCAGCGGGGGGGAACTCAGATACGCAGTATTTT. Protein sequence: CASSSGAPAGGNSDTQYF.

The chain combines TRBV7-8 with TRBJ1-1; D is unclear. Between the trimmed V and J ends, which lost 0 bases and 0 bases, there was a span of 8 bases. The CDR3 has 15 amino acids. Germline V gene lookup returns CDR1 SGHVS and CDR2 FQNEAQ. The CDR3 loop is CASSLAPGLNTEAFF. As DNA, the CDR3 is TGTGCCAGCAGCTTAGCACCGGGTTTGAACACTGAAGCTTTCTTT.

J is TRBJ2-5 and V is TRBV2; D is possibly TRBD2 (5 bases). V was clipped by 6 bases and J by 13 bases, with 18 bases between them. Looked up from germline, CDR1 is SNHLY and CDR2 is FYNNEI. The CDR3 consists of 12 residues. The CDR3 DNA is TGTGCCAGCAGACCCCCCCTAGCCCCCGGGTACTTC. It specifies CASRPPLAPGYF.

The chain employs TRBV3-1 (or the pseudogene TRBV3-2) and TRBJ1-2, with TRBD1 as a possible D gene (5 bases). V was shortened by 1 base and J by 6 bases, with 12 bases between the two germline ends. There are 14 residues in the CDR3. CDR1 and CDR2 (germline): LGHDT, YNNKEL (reference sequence). DNA of the CDR3: TGTGCCAGCAGCCAAGCAGGGAGGGAACATGGCTACACCTTC. Encoded protein: CASSQAGREHGYTF.

The chain has TRBV7-9 and TRBJ1-6; maybe TRBD1 (5 bases). This CDR3 spans 14 amino acids. The V end was cut by 2 bases, the J end by 5 bases, with 7 bases between. Germline V CDR1 and CDR2: SEHNR, FQNEAQ (reference sequence). This chain's CDR3 is CASSLLTDNSPLHF. The CDR3, as DNA: TGTGCCAGCAGCTTACTGACAGATAATTCACCCCTCCACTTT.

V is TRBV6-1 and J is TRBJ2-7, with 8 bases matching TRBD2. Germline lookup yields CDR1 MNHNS and CDR2 SASEGT. The V gene end was trimmed by 3 bases and the J gene end by 3 bases; junction bases not matched to a gene: 10. This CDR3 contains 16 residues. The DNA of the CDR3 is TGTGCCAGCAGTGACGCCCCAGCGGGGGTTTTCTACGAGCAGTACTTC. It specifies CASSDAPAGVFYEQYF.

DNA of the CDR3: TGTGCCAGCCTAGGACAGGCGGAATTCTATGGCTACACCTTC. Its translation: CASLGQAEFYGYTF. The V gene is TRBV28, the J gene TRBJ1-2, with 7 bases identical to TRBD1. Germline CDR1 reads MDHEN; CDR2 reads SYDVKM. V gave up 8 bases and J gave up 4 bases; unmatched junction bases: 10. The CDR3 contains 14 residues.

This chain links TRBV6-1 with TRBJ2-7; 11 bases line up with TRBD2. Germline-derived CDR1 and CDR2 are MNHNS and SASEGT. The CDR3 covers 15 residues. The junction had 6 bases not matched to a gene; V was cut back by 2 bases and J by 6 bases. Written as DNA, the CDR3 is TGTGCCAGCAGTGAAACAGTACTAGCGGGAGCCGAGCAGTACTTC. Translation gives CASSETVLAGAEQYF.

V is TRBV28 and J is TRBJ2-7; weak D call: TRBD1 (6 bases). The CDR3 is 14 residues long. V was clipped by 2 bases and J by 4 bases, with 12 bases between them. Germline V CDR1 and CDR2: MDHEN, SYDVKM. The CDR3 loop is CASSLRGYAYEQYF. CDR3 DNA sequence: TGTGCCAGCAGTTTAAGGGGGTATGCTTACGAGCAGTACTTC.

V usage is TRBV28 and J usage is TRBJ2-3; the match to TRBD2 covers 11 bases. The CDR3 sequence is 15 residues long. CDR1 is MDHEN and CDR2 is SYDVKM in the germline V gene. The ends lost 2 bases at V and 8 bases at J; junction bases unmatched: 6. The DNA of the CDR3 is TGTGCCAGCAGTTTACTGGGACTAGCGGAACCTACGCAGTATTTT. This translates into CASSLLGLAEPTQYF. Using reference TRBV28 and TRBJ2-3 for the parts outside the CDR3, the full variable domain is DVKVTQSSRYLVKRTGEKVFLECVQDMDHENMFWYRQDPGLGLRLIYFSYDVKMKEKGDIPEGYSVSREKKERFSLILESASTNQTSMYLCASSLLGLAEPTQYFGPGTRLTVL.

The genes are TRBV6-6 and TRBJ1-2; tentative D call: TRBD1 (6 bases). The ends were cut back, 1 base at V and 6 bases at J, with 12 bases in the middle. The CDR3 extends over 14 amino acids. CDR1 is MNHNY and CDR2 is SVGAGI in the germline V gene (reference sequence). The DNA for the CDR3 is TGTGCCAGCAGTTACTTCGGGGGGCAGGATGGCTACACCTTC. Its translation: CASSYFGGQDGYTF.

The chain links TRBV19 to TRBJ2-2, with TRBD2 identical over 7 bases. The V gene end was trimmed by 9 bases and the J gene end by 3 bases; junction bases not matched to a gene: 13. Germline lookup yields CDR1 LNHDA and CDR2 SQIVND (reference sequence). The CDR3 covers 16 residues. CDR3 region: CASNPGTILYTGELFF. The CDR3, as DNA: TGTGCCAGCAACCCCGGGACTATCCTATACACCGGGGAGCTGTTTTTT.

This rearrangement joins TRBV6-5 to TRBJ1-1; D is unresolved. Germline V gene sequence: CDR1 MNHEY, CDR2 SVGAGI. This CDR3 comprises 14 residues. V was clipped by 7 bases and J by 4 bases, with 16 bases between them. CDR3 nucleotides: TGTGCCAGCATGACCTCCAGGTCCCCCACTGAAGCTTTCTTT. Amino acids: CASMTSRSPTEAFF.

V is TRBV5-6 and J is TRBJ2-1; possibly TRBD1 for D (6 bases). The germline V and J ends were trimmed by 4 bases and 3 bases, with 11 bases remaining between them. The CDR3 loop spans 14 amino acids. CDR1 is SGHDT and CDR2 is YYEEEE in the germline V gene. CDR3 nucleotide sequence: TGTGCCAGCAGCCCGGACAGAAACTACAATGAGCAGTTCTTC. Translated: CASSPDRNYNEQFF.

The chain recombines TRBV24-1 with TRBJ2-6; D gene ambiguous. V lost 5 bases and J 0 bases, leaving 7 bases between the germline ends. Germline values: CDR1 KGHDR, CDR2 SFDVKD. The CDR3 is 15 residues long. CDR3 loop: CATSAGGSGANVLTF. The CDR3 DNA follows: TGTGCCACCAGTGCCGGCGGCTCTGGGGCCAACGTCCTGACTTTC.

The table lists this clone with a few counts. The chain recombines TRBV5-1 with TRBJ2-1, with TRBD2 as a possible D gene (6 bases). The V gene's germline CDR1 is SGHRS and CDR2 YFSETQ. V was cut by 3 bases and J by 7 bases, with 17 bases left in between. The CDR3 has 15 residues. The CDR3 nucleotides are TGCGCCAGCAGCTCTAGACTAGGCTTACCTAATGAGCAGTTCTTC. Translated: CASSSRLGLPNEQFF.

This clone appeared once. V usage is TRBV4-1 and J usage is TRBJ1-4; no reliable D call. Trimming left V 0 bases short and J 0 bases short, with 14 bases between. This CDR3 region has 18 residues. Germline CDR1 and CDR2: MGHRA and YSYEKL. The DNA of the CDR3 is TGCGCCAGCAGCCAAGATGTCGGGGTCCGGGCAACTAATGAAAAACTGTTTTTT. Protein: CASSQDVGVRATNEKLFF.

In DNA form, the CDR3 reads TGCGCCAGCAGCTGGACGGGACAGGGAAATCAGCCCCAGCATTTT. This codes for CASSWTGQGNQPQHF. This chain links TRBV5-1 with TRBJ1-5, with 9 bases that match TRBD1. Germline-derived CDR1 and CDR2 are SGHRS and YFSETQ. CDR3 length: 15 amino acids. With V trimmed by 3 bases and J by 4 bases, 5 bases remained unmatched.

V usage is TRBV27 and J usage is TRBJ2-1, with 7 bases lining up with TRBD2. The CDR3 contains 14 residues. The V and J ends lost 5 bases and 2 bases, in that order; junction bases with no gene match: 3. CDR1 and CDR2 (germline): MNHEY, SMNVEV (reference sequence). CDR3 protein: CASSLGGTYNEQFF. DNA of the CDR3: TGTGCCAGCAGTCTGGGGGGGACCTACAATGAGCAGTTCTTC.

The gene calls are TRBV4-2 and TRBJ2-5; D may be TRBD2 (7 bases). The CDR3 sequence is 15 residues long. V was cut by 0 bases and J by 5 bases, with 13 bases left in between. Germline CDR1 LGHNA, CDR2 YNFKEQ. CDR3 loop: CASSQDRGARETQYF. In nucleotides, the CDR3 is TGTGCCAGCAGCCAAGACCGGGGGGCTCGGGAGACCCAGTACTTC.

The gene calls are TRBV5-6 and TRBJ2-1, with 11 bases that match TRBD2. Germline trimming cut 1 base from V and 2 bases from J; bases unmatched to any gene: 2. Germline V CDR1 and CDR2: SGHDT, YYEEEE. This CDR3 has 16 amino acids. CDR3 protein: CASSLKLAGAYNEQFF. The CDR3 nucleotides are TGTGCCAGCAGCTTGAAACTAGCGGGGGCCTACAATGAGCAGTTCTTC.

This clone was counted only a few times. Other DNA sequences within the sample encode an identical CDR3. This rearrangement joins TRBV4-3 to TRBJ2-5, with TRBD2 matching 11 bases. Germline CDR1 is LGHNA and CDR2 is YSLEER. V gave up 0 bases and J gave up 2 bases; unmatched junction bases: 5. The CDR3 length is 17 residues. CDR3 nucleotide sequence: TGCGCCAGCAGCCAAGAATCCCTAGCGGGAGGACAAGAGACCCAGTACTTC. Encoded protein: CASSQESLAGGQETQYF.

The J gene is TRBJ2-7, the V gene TRBV7-6; 8 bases agree with TRBD2. The CDR3 totals 17 residues. Looked up from germline, CDR1 is SGHVS and CDR2 is FNYEAQ. V trimming: 3 bases; J trimming: 5 bases; junction bases outside the gene matches: 15. The CDR3 region is CASSLGPGLGSRNEQYF. For the CDR3, the DNA is TGTGCCAGCAGCTTGGGACCGGGACTAGGTAGTAGGAACGAGCAGTACTTC.

This clone was seen once. The genes are TRBV3-1 (or the pseudogene TRBV3-2) and TRBJ2-2; 8 positions match TRBD2. The V segment lost 4 bases and the J segment 4 bases; nucleotides outside the gene matches: 11. From germline, CDR1 is LGHDT and CDR2 YNNKEL (reference sequence). This CDR3 is built from 17 residues. CDR3 loop: CASSLPLGGGRTGELFF. For the CDR3, the DNA is TGTGCCAGCAGCCTACCCCTCGGCGGGGGGCGCACCGGGGAGCTGTTTTTT.

The chain is built from TRBV4-2 and TRBJ2-3, with TRBD2 identical over 14 bases. After removal of 1 base from V and 8 bases from J, the junction contained 11 bases not matched to a gene. CDR1 and CDR2 (germline): LGHNA, YNFKEQ. The CDR3 length is 18 residues. CDR3 in amino acids: CASSQGPGTSGGAGTQYF. In DNA form, the CDR3 reads TGTGCCAGCAGCCAAGGACCCGGGACTAGCGGGGGCGCTGGTACGCAGTATTTT.

The V call is TRBV7-3, the J call TRBJ2-1; D gene uncertain. V dropped 5 bases and J dropped 2 bases, with 16 bases sitting between them. The CDR3 runs to 16 residues. Germline V gene lookup returns CDR1 SGHTA and CDR2 FQGTGA. In DNA form, the CDR3 reads TGTGCCAGCAGCCCCCAGGCTAAGTCAGCCTACAATGAGCAGTTCTTC. As protein: CASSPQAKSAYNEQFF.

The gene calls are TRBV7-9 and TRBJ2-5; TRBD1 might be the D (6 bases). Germline V gene data show CDR1 as SEHNR and CDR2 as FQNEAQ (reference sequence). V dropped 4 bases and J dropped 2 bases, with 11 bases sitting between them. The CDR3 length is 14 residues. The DNA for the CDR3 is TGTGCCAGCAGCTGGGGACAAGTTCAAGAGACCCAGTACTTC. This sequence encodes CASSWGQVQETQYF.

The rearrangement uses TRBV7-9 and TRBJ2-5; maybe TRBD1 (6 bases). The V gene lost 5 bases and the J gene lost 5 bases, with 18 bases spanning the gap. This CDR3 has 15 amino acids. CDR1 and CDR2 from the germline V gene are SEHNR and FQNEAQ (reference sequence). As DNA, the CDR3 is TGTGCCAGCAGCCAAACACAGGGATACACGGAGACCCAGTACTTC. This sequence encodes CASSQTQGYTETQYF.